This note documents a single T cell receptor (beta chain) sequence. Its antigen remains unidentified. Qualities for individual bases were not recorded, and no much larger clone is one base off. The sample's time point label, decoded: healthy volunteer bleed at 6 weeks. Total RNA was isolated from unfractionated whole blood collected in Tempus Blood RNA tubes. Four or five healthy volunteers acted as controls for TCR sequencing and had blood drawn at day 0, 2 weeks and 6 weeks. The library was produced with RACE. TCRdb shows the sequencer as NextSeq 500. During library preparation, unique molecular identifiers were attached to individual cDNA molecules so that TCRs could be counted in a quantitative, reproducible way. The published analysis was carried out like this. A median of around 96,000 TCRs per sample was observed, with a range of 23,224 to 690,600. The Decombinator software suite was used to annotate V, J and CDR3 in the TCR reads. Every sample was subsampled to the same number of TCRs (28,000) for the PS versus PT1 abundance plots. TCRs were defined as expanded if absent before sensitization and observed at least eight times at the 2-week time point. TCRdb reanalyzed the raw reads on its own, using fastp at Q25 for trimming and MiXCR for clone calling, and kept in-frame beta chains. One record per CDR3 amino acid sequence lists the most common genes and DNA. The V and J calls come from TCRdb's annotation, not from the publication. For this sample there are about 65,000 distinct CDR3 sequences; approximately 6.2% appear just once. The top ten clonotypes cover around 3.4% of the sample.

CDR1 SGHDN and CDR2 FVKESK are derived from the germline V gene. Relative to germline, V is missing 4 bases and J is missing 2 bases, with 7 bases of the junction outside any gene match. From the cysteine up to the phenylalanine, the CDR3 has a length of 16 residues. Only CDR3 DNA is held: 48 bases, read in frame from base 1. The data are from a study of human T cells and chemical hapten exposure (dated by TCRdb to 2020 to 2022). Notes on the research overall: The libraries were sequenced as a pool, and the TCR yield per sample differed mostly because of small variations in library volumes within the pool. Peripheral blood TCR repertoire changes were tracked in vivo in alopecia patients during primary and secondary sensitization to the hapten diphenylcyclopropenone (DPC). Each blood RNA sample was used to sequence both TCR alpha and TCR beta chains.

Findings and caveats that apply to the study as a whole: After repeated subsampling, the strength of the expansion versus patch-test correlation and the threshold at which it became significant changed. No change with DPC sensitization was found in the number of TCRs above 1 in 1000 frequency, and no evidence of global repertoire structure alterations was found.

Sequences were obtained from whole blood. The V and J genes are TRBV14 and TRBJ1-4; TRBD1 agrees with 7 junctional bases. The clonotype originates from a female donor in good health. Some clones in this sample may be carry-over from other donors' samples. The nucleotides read TGTGCCAGCAGCCTTTCAGGGGGGTCTACTAATGAAAAACTGTTTTTT. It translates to CASSLSGGSTNEKLFF. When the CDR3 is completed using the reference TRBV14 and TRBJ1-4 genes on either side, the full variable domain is EAGVTQFPSHSVIEKGQTVTLRCDPISGHDNLYWYRRVMGKEIKFLLHFVKESKQDESGMPNNRFLAERTGGTYSTLKVQPAELEDSGVYFCASSLSGGSTNEKLFFGSGTQLSVL.